What follows are 12 T cell receptor beta chains derived from one specimen sequenced in a study of CD8 T cells in ankylosing spondylitis. Study-wide findings and caveats: In ankylosing spondylitis blood, a motif of roughly 8 highly homologous TCR beta variants appeared characteristic.

Each CDR3 protein gets one entry after TCRdb re-called the 5' RACE reads with MiXCR. The data hold 700,000 to 1,000,000 distinct CDR3 sequences, with about 10% observed a single time. Their antigen targets remain unknown. Input material: blood, either unsorted or a sorted T cell fraction (not recorded which). These receptor sequences come from a male donor with ankylosing spondylitis.

The chain links TRBV18 to TRBJ2-7; D gene ambiguous. The CDR3 totals 13 residues. Germline CDR1 reads KGHSH; CDR2 reads LQKENI. Trimming took off 1 base at V and 2 bases at J, with 6 bases between the two ends. The CDR3 loop reads CASSPQVTYEQYF. The DNA of the CDR3 is TGTGCCAGCTCACCACAGGTTACCTACGAGCAGTACTTC.

This clonotype has a handful of counts. The V call is TRBV4-3, the J call TRBJ2-7; 9 bases agree with TRBD1. The trim removed 0 bases at V and 4 bases at J, leaving 10 bases unmatched. Germline V gene sequence: CDR1 LGHNA, CDR2 YSLEER. The CDR3 covers 17 residues. In nucleotides, the CDR3 is TGCGCCAGCAGCCAAGATCCCTCGGACAGGGGCAGGTACGAGCAGTACTTC. It translates to CASSQDPSDRGRYEQYF.

This clonotype was counted ten times or more. The chain uses TRBV29-1 and TRBJ2-5; D uncertain. Germline CDR1 is SQVTM and CDR2 is ANQGSEA. This CDR3 region has 10 residues. V was trimmed by 6 bases and J by 5 bases, leaving 7 bases between them. For the CDR3, the DNA is TGCAGCGTCCTACTGGAGACCCAGTACTTC. Translation: CSVLLETQYF.

This clonotype was counted between two and nine times. The V and J genes are TRBV20-1 and TRBJ1-1, with D perhaps TRBD1 (5 bases). The V gene's germline CDR1 is DFQATT and CDR2 SNEGSKA (reference sequence). Between the trimmed V and J ends, which lost 7 bases and 1 base, there was a span of 7 bases. The CDR3 runs to 11 residues. The CDR3 DNA is TGCAGTGACCAGGGGAACACTGAAGCTTTCTTT. Its translation: CSDQGNTEAFF.

This clonotype has only a few counts. This chain links TRBV12-3 or TRBV12-4 with TRBJ1-1; D is uncertain. V gave up 1 base and J gave up 3 bases, with 6 bases separating them. The CDR3 sequence is 13 residues long. CDR3 nucleotides: TGTGCCAGCAGTTTAGAAGAGTACACTGAAGCTTTCTTT. Residues: CASSLEEYTEAFF.

The chain carries TRBV6-1 and TRBJ1-2; the match to TRBD1 covers 8 bases. Trimming at V came to 5 bases and at J to 5 bases, leaving 7 bases not matched to a gene. The V gene's germline CDR1 is MNHNS and CDR2 SASEGT. This CDR3 spans 14 amino acids. CDR3 bases: TGTGCCAGCAGTAGGACAGGGTTGTGGTATGGCTACACCTTC. Encoded protein: CASSRTGLWYGYTF.

This rearrangement joins TRBV4-3 to TRBJ2-7; TRBD1 matches at 7 bases. The CDR3 sequence is 13 residues long. The J segment lost 10 bases and the V segment lost 1 base, leaving 7 bases of the junction unmatched. The germline gives CDR1 LGHNA, CDR2 YSLEER. As DNA, the CDR3 is TGCGCCAGCAGCCAAGTCGTGACAGGGAGTCAGTACTTC. It specifies CASSQVVTGSQYF.

This clonotype has more than one count but fewer than ten. This sequence joins TRBV20-1 and TRBJ2-7, with 11 positions matching TRBD2. CDR3 size: 16 residues. The V gene end was trimmed by 6 bases and the J gene end by 2 bases; junction bases not matched to a gene: 12. Germline V gene data show CDR1 as DFQATT and CDR2 as SNEGSKA (reference sequence). CDR3 nucleotide sequence: TGCAGTGCCACCCCCGGGGGACTAGCGGAGCCCTACGAGCAGTACTTC. This sequence encodes CSATPGGLAEPYEQYF.

The CDR3 DNA sequence: TGTGCCAGCAGCTTGCCGGGGGTTAGCGGGAGGTACAATGAGCAGTTCTTC. Protein product: CASSLPGVSGRYNEQFF. The rearrangement joins TRBV5-5 to TRBJ2-1; 10 nucleotides align to TRBD2. Germline CDR1 reads SGHKS; CDR2 reads YYEKEE (reference sequence). The CDR3 extends over 17 amino acids. After removal of 1 base from V and 4 bases from J, the junction contained 8 bases not matched to a gene.

This clonotype has a count of ten or more. This chain links TRBV20-1 with TRBJ1-4, with TRBD1 matching over 8 bases. V was clipped by 3 bases and J by 8 bases; unmatched bases: 5. The length of the CDR3 is 13 residues. Per the germline V gene, CDR1 is DFQATT and CDR2 is SNEGSKA (reference sequence). The CDR3 loop reads CSARKTGAEKLFF. CDR3 coding DNA: TGCAGTGCTAGGAAGACAGGGGCAGAAAAACTGTTTTTT.

This clonotype was observed a few times. The rearrangement uses TRBV5-1 and TRBJ2-6; either TRBD1 or TRBD2 may fit D (6 bases each). This CDR3 region has 17 residues. Trimming removed 2 bases at V and 4 bases at J, with 16 bases between. Per the germline V gene, CDR1 is SGHRS and CDR2 is YFSETQ. The CDR3 DNA is TGCGCCAGCAGCTTACTAGCAGGGGAGTCGGGGGCCAACGTCCTGACTTTC. Translating gives CASSLLAGESGANVLTF.

This clonotype appeared a few times. This rearrangement joins TRBV7-9 to TRBJ2-7, with TRBD1 identical over 7 bases. The V gene's germline CDR1 is SEHNR and CDR2 FQNEAQ (reference sequence). The V and J ends lost 5 bases and 6 bases, in that order; junction bases with no gene match: 1. This CDR3 is built from 11 residues. The CDR3 loop reads CASSNRGEQYF. The CDR3 DNA follows: TGTGCCAGCAGCAACAGGGGCGAGCAGTACTTC.